This TCR beta chain was observed in a study of T cell responses to AZD1222 COVID-19 vaccine. General study results and limits: Most donors were white British, females outnumbered males, and clonal diversity was possibly underestimated. Repertoires in all cases were sampled only once the peak T cell response had passed.

Assay used: immunoSEQ multiplex PCR; TCRdb lists only in-frame clones, some missing. The top ten hold 3.5% to 4.5% of the sample, which has approximately 110,000 clones, about 87% seen once. In this sample, this clone turned up a few times. Its antigen is unidentified. The clonotype comes from an adult in good health. The specimen comprised peripheral blood, sampled on day 0 of AZD1222 vaccination.

The CDR3 DNA reads TGTGCCAGCAGCTTAGACGGGACTAGCGGGAGAGGTGCGCAGTATTTT. Translating gives CASSLDGTSGRGAQYF. This sequence joins TRBV11-3 and TRBJ2-3; TRBD2 agrees at 14 bases. The V segment lost 0 bases and the J segment 10 bases; nucleotides outside the gene matches: 6. Germline CDR1 is SGHNT and CDR2 is YENEEA. The CDR3 runs to 16 residues. Complete variable domain (other parts from reference TRBV11-3 and TRBJ2-3): EAGVVQSPRYKIIEKKQPVAFWCNPISGHNTLYWYLQNLGQGPELLIRYENEEAVDDSQLPKDRFSAERLKGVDSTLKIQPAELGDSAVYLCASSLDGTSGRGAQYFGPGTRLTVL.